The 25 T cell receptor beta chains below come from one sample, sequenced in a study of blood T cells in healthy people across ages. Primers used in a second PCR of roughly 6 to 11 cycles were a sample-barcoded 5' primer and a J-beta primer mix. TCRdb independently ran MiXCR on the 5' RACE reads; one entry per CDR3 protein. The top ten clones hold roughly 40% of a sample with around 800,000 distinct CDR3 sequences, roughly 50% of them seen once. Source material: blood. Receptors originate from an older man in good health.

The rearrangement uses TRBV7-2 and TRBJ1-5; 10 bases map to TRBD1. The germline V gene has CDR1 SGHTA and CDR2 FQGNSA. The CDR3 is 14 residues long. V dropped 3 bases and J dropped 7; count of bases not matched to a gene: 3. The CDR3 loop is CASSFDRGQQPQHF. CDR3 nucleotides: TGTGCCAGCAGCTTCGACAGGGGGCAACAGCCCCAGCATTTT.

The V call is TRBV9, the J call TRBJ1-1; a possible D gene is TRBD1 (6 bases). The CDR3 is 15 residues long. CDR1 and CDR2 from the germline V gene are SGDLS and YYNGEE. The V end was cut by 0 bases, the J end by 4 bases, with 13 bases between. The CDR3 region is CASSVEGVIATEAFF. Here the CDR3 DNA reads TGTGCCAGCAGCGTAGAGGGGGTAATTGCCACTGAAGCTTTCTTT.

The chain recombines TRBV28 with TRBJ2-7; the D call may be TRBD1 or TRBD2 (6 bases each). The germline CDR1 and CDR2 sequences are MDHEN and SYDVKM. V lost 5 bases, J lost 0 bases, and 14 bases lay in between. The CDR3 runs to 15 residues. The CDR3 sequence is CASSPWGASSYEQYF. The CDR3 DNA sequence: TGTGCCAGCAGTCCCTGGGGGGCGAGCTCCTACGAGCAGTACTTC.

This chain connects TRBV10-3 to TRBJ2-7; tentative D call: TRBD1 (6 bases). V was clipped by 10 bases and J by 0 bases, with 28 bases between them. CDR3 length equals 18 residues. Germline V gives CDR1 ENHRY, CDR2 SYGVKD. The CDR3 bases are TGTGCCACCCAGACAGGCCCCTGGACGACGAGGTCCTCCTACGAGCAGTACTTC. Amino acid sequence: CATQTGPWTTRSSYEQYF.

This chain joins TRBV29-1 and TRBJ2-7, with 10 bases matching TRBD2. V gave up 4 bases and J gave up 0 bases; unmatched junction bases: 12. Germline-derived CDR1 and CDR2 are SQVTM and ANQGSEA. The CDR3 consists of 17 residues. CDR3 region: CSVARMGTSAFSYEQYF. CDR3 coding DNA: TGCAGCGTTGCGAGGATGGGGACTAGCGCGTTCTCCTACGAGCAGTACTTC.

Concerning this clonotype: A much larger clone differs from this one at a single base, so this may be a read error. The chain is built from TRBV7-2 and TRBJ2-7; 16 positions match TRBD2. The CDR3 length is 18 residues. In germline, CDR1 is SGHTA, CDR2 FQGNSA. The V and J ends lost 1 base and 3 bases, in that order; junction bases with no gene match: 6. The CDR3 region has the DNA TGTGCCAGCAGCTTAGGTTCCGGGACTAGCGGGAGGGTCTACGAGCAGTACTTC. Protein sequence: CASSLGSGTSGRVYEQYF.

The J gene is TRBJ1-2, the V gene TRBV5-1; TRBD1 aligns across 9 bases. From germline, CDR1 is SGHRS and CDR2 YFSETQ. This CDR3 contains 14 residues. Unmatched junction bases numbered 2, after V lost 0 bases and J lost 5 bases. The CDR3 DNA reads TGCGCCAGCAGCTTGGACAGGGGGCATTATGGCTACACCTTC. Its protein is CASSLDRGHYGYTF.

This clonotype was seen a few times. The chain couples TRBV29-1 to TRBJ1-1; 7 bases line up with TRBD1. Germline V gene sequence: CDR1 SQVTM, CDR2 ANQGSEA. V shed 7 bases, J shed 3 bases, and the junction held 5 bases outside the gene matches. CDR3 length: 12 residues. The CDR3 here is CSASQGYTEAFF. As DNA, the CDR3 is TGCAGCGCTTCACAGGGGTACACTGAAGCTTTCTTT.

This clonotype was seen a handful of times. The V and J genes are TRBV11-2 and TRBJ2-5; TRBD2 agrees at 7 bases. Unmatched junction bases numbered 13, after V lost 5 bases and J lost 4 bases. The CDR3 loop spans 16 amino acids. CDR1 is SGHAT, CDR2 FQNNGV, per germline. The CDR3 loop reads CASSRTWREIRETQYF. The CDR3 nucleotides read TGTGCCAGCAGCCGTACTTGGCGGGAGATCCGAGAGACCCAGTACTTC.

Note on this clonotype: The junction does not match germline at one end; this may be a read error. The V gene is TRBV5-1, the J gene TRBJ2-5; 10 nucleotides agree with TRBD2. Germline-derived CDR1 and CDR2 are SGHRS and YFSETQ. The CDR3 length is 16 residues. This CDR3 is CASSFGQAGGTYEQYF. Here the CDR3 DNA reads TGCGCCAGCAGCTTTGGCCAAGCGGGGGGGACCTACGAGCAGTATTTC.

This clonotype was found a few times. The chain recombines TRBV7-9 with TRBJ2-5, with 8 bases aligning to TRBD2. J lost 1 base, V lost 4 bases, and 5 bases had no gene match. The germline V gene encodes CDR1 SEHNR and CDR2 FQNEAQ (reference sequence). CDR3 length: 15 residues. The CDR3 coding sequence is TGTGCCAGCAGCTCCATAGCGGGGACCCAAGAGACCCAGTACTTC. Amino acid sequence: CASSSIAGTQETQYF.

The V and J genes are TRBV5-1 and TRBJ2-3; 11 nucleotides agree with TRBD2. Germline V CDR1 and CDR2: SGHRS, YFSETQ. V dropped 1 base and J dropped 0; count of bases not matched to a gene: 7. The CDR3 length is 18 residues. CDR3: CASSLNPSGRLSTDTQYF. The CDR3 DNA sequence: TGCGCCAGCAGCTTGAACCCTAGCGGGAGGCTTAGCACAGATACGCAGTATTTT.

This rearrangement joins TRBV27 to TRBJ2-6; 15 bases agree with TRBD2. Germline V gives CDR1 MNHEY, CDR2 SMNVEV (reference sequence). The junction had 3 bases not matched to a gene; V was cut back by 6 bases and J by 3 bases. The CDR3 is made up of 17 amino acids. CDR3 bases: TGTGCCAGCAGGGGACTAGCGGGAGGACGTGGGGCCAACGTCCTGACTTTC. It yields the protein CASRGLAGGRGANVLTF. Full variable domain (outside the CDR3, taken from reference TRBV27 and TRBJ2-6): EAQVTQNPRYLITVTGKKLTVTCSQNMNHEYMSWYRQDPGLGLRQIYYSMNVEVTDKGDVPEGYKVSRKEKRNFPLILESPSPNQTSLYFCASRGLAGGRGANVLTFGAGSRLTVL.

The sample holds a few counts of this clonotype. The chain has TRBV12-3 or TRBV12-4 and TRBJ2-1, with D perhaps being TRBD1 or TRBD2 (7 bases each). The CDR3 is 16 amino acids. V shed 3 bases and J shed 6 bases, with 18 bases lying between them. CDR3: CASSFLGGGGGNEQFF. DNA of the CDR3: TGTGCCAGCAGTTTTTTAGGGGGCGGCGGGGGCAATGAGCAGTTCTTC.

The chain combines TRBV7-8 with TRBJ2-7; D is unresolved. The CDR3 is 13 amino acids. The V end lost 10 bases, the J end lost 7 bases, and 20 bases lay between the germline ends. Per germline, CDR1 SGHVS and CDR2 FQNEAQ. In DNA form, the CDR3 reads TGTGCCACCAGACCTACCCAGGTTGGAGAGCAGTACTTC. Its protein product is CATRPTQVGEQYF.

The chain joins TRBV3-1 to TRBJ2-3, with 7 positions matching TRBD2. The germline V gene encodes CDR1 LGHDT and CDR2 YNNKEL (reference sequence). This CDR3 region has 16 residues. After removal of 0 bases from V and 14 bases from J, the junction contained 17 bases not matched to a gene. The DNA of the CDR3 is TGTGCCAGCAGCCAAGAGGGCGGGAGACGGAGAGGATACGCGTATTTT. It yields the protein CASSQEGGRRRGYAYF.

The CDR3 sequence is CASSLWTGDSNTEAFF. CDR3 coding DNA: TGCGCCAGCAGCTTGTGGACAGGGGACTCCAACACTGAAGCTTTCTTT. The V gene is TRBV5-1, the J gene TRBJ1-1; 9 nucleotides line up with TRBD1. V dropped 1 base and J dropped 2; count of bases not matched to a gene: 6. CDR1 and CDR2 (germline): SGHRS, YFSETQ. The CDR3 totals 16 residues.

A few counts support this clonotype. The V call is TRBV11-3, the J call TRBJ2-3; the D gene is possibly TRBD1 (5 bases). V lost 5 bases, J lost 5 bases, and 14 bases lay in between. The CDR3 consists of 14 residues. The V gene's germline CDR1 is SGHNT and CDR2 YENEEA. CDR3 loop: CASSRGAIGDTQYF. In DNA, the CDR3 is TGTGCCAGCAGCCGTGGGGCTATTGGAGATACGCAGTATTTT.

The DNA for the CDR3 is TGTGCCAGCAGTGAATGGGATGCGTACGAGCAGTACTTC. Protein sequence: CASSEWDAYEQYF. The chain employs TRBV6-1 and TRBJ2-7; D gene uncertain. The ends were cut back, 2 bases at V and 4 bases at J, with 9 bases in the middle. The CDR3 has 13 amino acids. The V gene's germline CDR1 is MNHNS and CDR2 SASEGT.

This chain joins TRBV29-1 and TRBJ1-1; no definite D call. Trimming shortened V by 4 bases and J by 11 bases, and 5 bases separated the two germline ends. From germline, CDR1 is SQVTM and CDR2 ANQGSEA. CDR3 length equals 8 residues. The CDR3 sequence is CSVGGAFF. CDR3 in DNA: TGCAGCGTTGGCGGCGCTTTCTTT.

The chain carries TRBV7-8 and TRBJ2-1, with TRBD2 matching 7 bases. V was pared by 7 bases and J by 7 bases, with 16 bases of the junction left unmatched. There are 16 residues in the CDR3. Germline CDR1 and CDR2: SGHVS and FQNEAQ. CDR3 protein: CASTLGGRGRENEQFF. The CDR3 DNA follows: TGTGCCAGCACCCTGGGGGGTAGAGGGAGGGAAAATGAGCAGTTCTTC.

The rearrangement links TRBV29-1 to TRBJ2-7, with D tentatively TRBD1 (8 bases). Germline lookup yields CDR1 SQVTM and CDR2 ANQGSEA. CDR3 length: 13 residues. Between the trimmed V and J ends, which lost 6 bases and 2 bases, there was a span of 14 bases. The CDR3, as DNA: TGCAGCGTCGGACAGGGAGGGACCTACGAGCAGTACTTC. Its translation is CSVGQGGTYEQYF.

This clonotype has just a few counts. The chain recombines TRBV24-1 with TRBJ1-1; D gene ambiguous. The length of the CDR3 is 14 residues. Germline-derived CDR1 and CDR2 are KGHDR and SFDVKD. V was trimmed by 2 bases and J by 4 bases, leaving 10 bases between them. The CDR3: CATSDSRQSTEAFF. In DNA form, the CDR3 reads TGTGCCACCAGTGATTCCAGACAATCCACTGAAGCTTTCTTT.

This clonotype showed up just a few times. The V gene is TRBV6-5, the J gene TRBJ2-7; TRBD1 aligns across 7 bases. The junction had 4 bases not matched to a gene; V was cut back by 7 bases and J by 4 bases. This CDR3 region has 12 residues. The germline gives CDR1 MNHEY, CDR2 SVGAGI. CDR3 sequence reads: CASTGTAYEQYF. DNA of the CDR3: TGTGCCAGCACCGGGACAGCTTACGAGCAGTACTTC.

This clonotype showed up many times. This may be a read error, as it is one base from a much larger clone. The CDR3 sequence is CASAPGSYEQYF. CDR3 coding DNA: TGTGCCAGCGCACCAGGTTCCTACGAGCAGTACTTC. The chain has TRBV18 and TRBJ2-7; D is unclear. The germline CDR1 and CDR2 sequences are KGHSH and LQKENI. This CDR3 has 12 amino acids.